This is a list of T cell receptor beta chains from one sample in a study of preoperative IRX-2 immunotherapy in early breast cancer. The repertoire was sequenced with immunoSEQ multiplex PCR; TCRdb's copy has only in-frame clones and lacks some. This sample has 6,400 or so clones; around 70% occur once, and the top ten carry 18%. Sequenced material: tumor tissue, taken before IRX-2 immunotherapy. These receptor sequences come from a human donor with breast cancer. Each CDR3 is given without its conserved first and last residue. Each record gives: J gene, V gene, D gene, clone size, CDR3 protein. D genes are given only for firm matches. Not every row has a clone size; where given, it reads once, few, many or a size class.

J: TRBJ2-1; V: TRBV19; D: TRBD1; size: -; CDR3: ASSIDGDRGLNEQF
J: TRBJ2-1; V: TRBV6-8; D: -; size: -; CDR3: ASSYGVSLDEQF
J: TRBJ1-1; V: TRBV5-1; D: TRBD1; size: -; CDR3: ASSVGQLINTEAF
J: TRBJ1-1; V: TRBV29-1; D: TRBD1; size: -; CDR3: SVEGQGGTEAF
J: TRBJ1-1; V: TRBV6-8; D: -; size: few; CDR3: ASRKGGMNTEAF
J: TRBJ2-7; V: TRBV11-3; D: -; size: -; CDR3: ASSLKQGSIYEQY
J: TRBJ1-4; V: TRBV5-1; D: TRBD1; size: -; CDR3: ASSLGAQGAEKLF
J: TRBJ2-7; V: TRBV23-1; D: -; size: -; CDR3: ASSLGQGFYEQY
J: TRBJ2-3; V: TRBV11-3; D: TRBD2; size: -; CDR3: ASSLATSGGLGDTQY
J: TRBJ2-4; V: TRBV19; D: TRBD1; size: -; CDR3: ASNTGGVRSMNIQY
J: TRBJ2-2; V: TRBV11-3; D: TRBD2; size: -; CDR3: ASSRTSGGNWRTGELF
J: TRBJ1-6; V: TRBV5-1; D: -; size: -; CDR3: ASSPGWGNDSPLH
J: TRBJ1-1; V: TRBV18; D: TRBD1; size: -; CDR3: ASSLQGAGTEAF
J: TRBJ1-2; V: TRBV7-1; D: -; size: -; CDR3: ASSLEGPPRGYGYT
J: TRBJ2-1; V: TRBV19; D: -; size: -; CDR3: ASNQRVNNEQF
J: TRBJ2-7; V: TRBV28; D: TRBD2; size: -; CDR3: ASSLAGGYSYEQY
J: TRBJ2-5; V: TRBV15; D: -; size: medium-sized; CDR3: ATSRYSGTYQETQY
J: TRBJ2-1; V: TRBV6-8; D: -; size: -; CDR3: ASSYTGNSYNEQF
J: TRBJ2-7; V: TRBV12-5; D: -; size: -; CDR3: SDTGDLSNEQY
J: TRBJ2-7; V: TRBV28; D: -; size: -; CDR3: ASRPGLSGQQY
J: TRBJ2-3; V: TRBV12-5; D: -; size: large; CDR3: ASSRDPTVDTQY
J: TRBJ2-2; V: TRBV10-1; D: TRBD1; size: -; CDR3: ASYGQGEGELF
J: TRBJ2-2; V: TRBV14; D: -; size: once; CDR3: ASSQVYSPGELF
J: TRBJ1-2; V: TRBV6-8; D: -; size: -; CDR3: ASSERRTEYGYT
J: TRBJ1-2; V: TRBV6-8; D: TRBD1; size: -; CDR3: AISGQGASGYT
J: TRBJ1-1; V: TRBV6-8; D: -; size: few; CDR3: ASSDTNLLRTEAF
J: TRBJ2-3; V: TRBV14; D: -; size: -; CDR3: ASSQVGLGANTDTQY
J: TRBJ1-2; V: TRBV19; D: -; size: -; CDR3: ASSRRENGYT
J: TRBJ1-1; V: TRBV19; D: -; size: -; CDR3: ASSGGGTEAF
J: TRBJ2-3; V: TRBV5-1; D: TRBD2; size: once; CDR3: ASSLASGGLTDTQY
J: TRBJ2-3; V: TRBV7-7; D: TRBD1; size: -; CDR3: ASSPVRGRRTADTQY
J: TRBJ1-5; V: TRBV5-1; D: TRBD1; size: -; CDR3: ASSLEGASNQPQH
J: TRBJ2-2; V: TRBV19; D: TRBD1; size: -; CDR3: ASSIGVGGGNTGELF
J: TRBJ2-1; V: TRBV29-1; D: -; size: -; CDR3: SVVGGLDNEQF
J: TRBJ1-4; V: TRBV19; D: -; size: -; CDR3: ASTARGRTNEKLF
J: TRBJ2-3; V: TRBV23-1; D: TRBD1; size: -; CDR3: ASSGQGDADTQY
J: TRBJ1-1; V: TRBV19; D: -; size: -; CDR3: ASSISAGPEAF
J: TRBJ1-1; V: TRBV6-8; D: -; size: -; CDR3: ASSDPNLGQGHSEAF
J: TRBJ1-5; V: TRBV5-1; D: TRBD1; size: -; CDR3: ASSLGQGDQPQH
J: TRBJ2-5; V: TRBV30; D: TRBD2; size: -; CDR3: AWSPVGLAGLKTQY
J: TRBJ1-5; V: TRBV19; D: -; size: -; CDR3: ASSLSGLQSNQPQH
J: TRBJ2-1; V: TRBV6-8; D: -; size: -; CDR3: ASLAISNEQF
J: TRBJ1-5; V: TRBV7-1; D: -; size: once; CDR3: ASSLASVGASQPQH